Sequencing of this T cell receptor beta chain was carried out in a study of Ad26.COV2.S vaccination and SARS-CoV-2 variants. This sample's treatment: some 20 received Ad26.COV2.S at low or high dose, single or two shots; about 5 received placebo; per-sample allocation not given. Day 63 following the first vaccine or placebo injection was when the samples were taken. There are 14 residues in the CDR3. The J segment lost 7 bases and the V segment lost 6 bases, leaving 4 bases of the junction unmatched. Germline CDR1 reads LNHDA; CDR2 reads SQIVND (reference sequence). Only in-frame clones appear in the TCRdb table, and some are missing; sequencing was by immunoSEQ multiplex PCR. Of about 420,000 clones in the sample, roughly 90% were seen once.

This TCR derives from a person aged 18-65 years who received the Ad26.COV2.S COVID-19 vaccine or a placebo. The V call is TRBV19, the J call TRBJ1-5, with 12 nucleotides matching TRBD1. The sequencing here drew on peripheral blood, taken in a trial of Ad26.COV2.S vaccine versus placebo. CDR3 bases: TGTGCCAGTAGGGGGACAGGGGGCCGGCAGCCCCAGCATTTT. Residues: CASRGTGGRQPQHF. The entire variable domain, with the rest obtained from reference TRBV19 and TRBJ1-5, is as follows: DGGITQSPKYLFRKEGQNVTLSCEQNLNHDAMYWYRQDPGQGLRLIYYSQIVNDFQKGDIAEGYSVSREKKESFPLTVTSAQKNPTAFYLCASRGTGGRQPQHFGDGTRLSIL.